This TCR beta chain was identified in a study of vaccination effects on CD4 cells after COVID-19 (dated by TCRdb to between 2021 and 2023). At the level of the whole study: Two doses of either the BNT162b2 or the mRNA-1273 mRNA SARS-CoV-2 vaccine were administered to participants. The study compared SARS-CoV-2 spike-specific CD4+ TCR repertoires before and after mRNA vaccination in COVID-19 convalescent patients and infection-naive vaccine recipients. In the study, cultures from other donors were sequenced using the Oncomine TCR Beta short-read assay on an Illumina iSeq 100. A total of over nine COVID-19 convalescent patients and several SARS-CoV-2-naive healthy vaccine recipients were included in the full study. Broader findings and caveats from the paper: Marked clonal contraction was observed in both infection-induced and vaccine-induced clones at late post-vaccination timepoints, consistent with waning T cell responses. In healthy vaccine recipients, vaccine-induced clones were almost all SARS-CoV-2 mono-reactive, with only 1 of 255 being cross-reactive with common cold coronaviruses. The study was limited by a small number of convalescent patients and lacked early post-infection timepoints.

In regard to this clone: The specificity of this receptor is unknown. It has no much larger one-base neighbor in the sample; base qualities were not kept.

In the ViraFEST assay, PBMC were stimulated with viral peptide pools, and TCR sequencing was then used to find antigen-specific CD4+ T cell clonotypes based on their expansion. After roughly 11 days of culture, CD4+ T cells were isolated with the EasySep CD4+ T cell isolation kit. Healthy vaccine recipients had no prior SARS-CoV-2 infection, confirmed by negative nucleocapsid antibodies before and after vaccination. Over 1.5 million PBMC per well were cultured with about 9 ug/ml peptides in IMDM containing 5% human AB serum, approximately 10 IU/ml IL-2 and gentamicin. Half of the culture medium was replaced with fresh IL-2-containing medium on days 3 and 7. Unless noted otherwise, every peptide stimulation condition was grown in triplicate wells. PBMC were separated from whole blood using Ficoll-Paque Plus gradient centrifugation and were then either cryopreserved at -140C or used fresh. Overlapping peptide pools spanned the spike proteins of SARS-CoV-2 and the common cold coronaviruses HCoV-NL63, HCoV-OC43 and HCoV-229E. The QIAamp micro DNA kit was used to extract genomic DNA from the cultured CD4+ T cells.

CDR1 and CDR2 are read off the germline V gene as SGHAT and FQNNGV. The CDR3 goes from the cysteine to the valine over 17 residues. Only the CDR3 DNA stays, 51 bases, in frame from base 1. Trimming removed 3 bases from V and 1 base from J, leaving 19 bases between the germline ends. Preparation of the library involved the immunoSEQ multiplex PCR assay. TCR beta CDR3 sequencing was performed on DNA from the cultured, isolated CD4+ T cells. Regarding the original processing steps: Non-productive TCR sequences were removed and reads were trimmed to the CDR3 region, keeping CDR3s of at least 7 amino acids. The MANAFEST web app was used to identify antigen-specific clonotypes by comparing expansion in peptide wells with expansion in reference cultures. To be called positive, a clone needed expansion at FDR<0.05 compared with the reference and with all other wells, an odds ratio greater than 5, and a frequency greater than 0.1% in two replicate wells. A clonotype was defined as cross-reactive if the clonotype was significantly expanded both in SARS-CoV-2 spike wells and in at least one common cold coronavirus spike condition. CDR3 similarity was assessed by Levenshtein distance using the stringdist R package, and unrooted trees were constructed with ape in R 3.6.1. TCRdb obtained this table from immuneACCESS and retained in-frame rearrangements with V and J assigned. These tables miss some clones; where compared with another copy, unresolved V genes account for less than half of the shortfall, and the remainder is unexplained. The V and J calls and clone size were taken over from that table, and D and trimming were inferred from the DNA. The sample table lists roughly 50,000 clones, 75% to 80% of them with a count of one. Over 5% of the sample lies in the top ten.

The material sequenced was CD4+ T cells from PBMCs cultured with HCoV-OC43 spike peptides, taken before COVID-19 vaccination. This specimen's cell subset or site label, interpreted: HCoV-OC43 spike overlapping peptide pool stimulation. The rearrangement joined TRBV11-2 to TRBJ2-7; the D assignment is uncertain and may be TRBD1 or TRBD2, with 6 bases supporting each. The receptor comes from a human donor who received a COVID-19 vaccine. The DNA reads as follows: TGTGCCAGCAGCTTCGGGAGTGGCGGGACACAATCCTACGAGCAGTACGTC. Its protein reads: CASSFGSGGTQSYEQYV.